This passage covers 8 T cell receptor beta chains from one sample sequenced in a study of blood T cell repertoires in COVID-19. Repertoires were generated with immunoSEQ multiplex PCR, while TCRdb's copy carries only in-frame clones and drops some. Of about 140,000 clones in the sample, around 79% were seen once. The specimen sequenced was PBMCs or T cells enriched from blood (not recorded which). These TCRs come from a woman in her 50s who had recovered from COVID-19.

This chain connects TRBV19 to TRBJ2-2; D ambiguous. The CDR3 has 13 residues. Germline V gene data show CDR1 as LNHDA and CDR2 as SQIVND (reference sequence). Trimming left V 4 bases short and J 5 bases short, with 8 bases between. The CDR3 sequence: CASSTVETGELFF. In nucleotides, the CDR3 is TGTGCCAGTAGTACGGTAGAGACCGGGGAGCTGTTTTTT.

This clone was counted a few times. V gene TRBV2 combines with J gene TRBJ2-2; 11 nucleotides line up with TRBD1. Trimming removed 5 bases from V and 6 bases from J; junction bases left unmatched: 5. This CDR3 has 15 residues. Per the germline V gene, CDR1 is SNHLY and CDR2 is FYNNEI. The CDR3 region is CASSRTGGRSGELFF. CDR3 in DNA: TGTGCCAGCAGTAGGACAGGGGGCAGGTCCGGGGAGCTGTTTTTT.

The gene calls are TRBV5-1 and TRBJ2-3; 8 nucleotides match TRBD2. The CDR3 totals 15 residues. CDR1 and CDR2 from the germline V gene are SGHRS and YFSETQ. V shed 0 bases and J 2 bases; nucleotides not matched to a gene: 2. This CDR3 is CASSLGRGATDTQYF. CDR3 coding DNA: TGCGCCAGCAGCTTGGGGCGGGGGGCCACAGATACGCAGTATTTT.

This chain joins TRBV9 and TRBJ1-6; perhaps TRBD1 as D (6 bases). V was cut by 1 base and J by 7 bases, with 15 bases left in between. The CDR3 runs 16 residues. Germline-derived CDR1 and CDR2 are SGDLS and YYNGEE. The CDR3 nucleotides are TGTGCCAGCAGCGTAACCGCAGGGCAGGGGAATTCACCCCTCCACTTT. Encoded protein: CASSVTAGQGNSPLHF.

The table lists this clone with a count of one. The rearrangement joins TRBV28 to TRBJ2-7, with TRBD1 matching over 8 bases. The CDR3 has 15 amino acids. The V gene's germline CDR1 is MDHEN and CDR2 SYDVKM. V shed 4 bases, J shed 2 bases, and the junction held 7 bases outside the gene matches. The DNA for the CDR3 is TGTGCCAGCAGTTCCCATACGGGACAGGCCTACGAGCAGTACTTC. Protein product: CASSSHTGQAYEQYF.

This clone was counted a few times. V is TRBV3-1 (or the pseudogene TRBV3-2) and J is TRBJ2-2; 9 bases are a match to TRBD2. The germline V gene encodes CDR1 LGHDT and CDR2 YNNKEL (reference sequence). V was pared by 8 bases and J by 2 bases, with 9 bases of the junction left unmatched. The CDR3 totals 16 residues. The CDR3 sequence is CASSGGRGSNTGELFF. For the CDR3, the DNA is TGTGCCAGCTCCGGCGGGAGGGGATCTAACACCGGGGAGCTGTTTTTT.

The chain has TRBV30 and TRBJ2-3; TRBD1 is a possible D gene (5 bases). Germline CDR1 GTSNPN, CDR2 SVGIG (reference sequence). This CDR3 has 15 residues. V was pared by 5 bases and J by 6 bases, with 21 bases between. CDR3 amino acids: CAWRRRVTTRDTQYF. CDR3 nucleotide sequence: TGTGCCTGGCGCCGCAGGGTAACTACCCGGGATACGCAGTATTTT.

V is TRBV27 and J is TRBJ1-2; TRBD1 agrees at 7 bases. From germline, CDR1 is MNHEY and CDR2 SMNVEV (reference sequence). The CDR3 has 17 residues. With V trimmed by 3 bases and J by 0 bases, 10 bases remained unmatched. The CDR3 bases are TGTGCCAGCAGTTTCCTATACACAGGGGACCCTAACTATGGCTACACCTTC. Its translation: CASSFLYTGDPNYGYTF.